Listed below are T cell receptor beta chains from one sample, sequenced in a study of blood T cell repertoires in COVID-19. Here immunoSEQ multiplex PCR was the method, and the copy in TCRdb shows in-frame clones only, minus some. The top ten hold over 2.5% of the sample, which has 200,000 to 250,000 clones, approximately 81% seen once. Sequencing used peripheral blood. The receptor source for this set is a man aged 45 to 65 who had recovered from COVID-19. Both conserved end residues are part of each CDR3. D genes are given only for firm matches. Part of the rows lack a size; the others show once, few, many or a class for expanded clones.

clone_size	v_call	d_call	j_call	cdr3_nt	cdr3_aa
NA	TRBV28	NA	TRBJ2-1	TGTGCCAGCAGTTTAACGCCTCCGGGGTACAATGAGCAGTTCTTC	CASSLTPPGYNEQFF
NA	TRBV27	NA	TRBJ2-7	TGTGCCAGCAGTTTGAGTGAGAGATACGAGCAGTACTTC	CASSLSERYEQYF
NA	TRBV2	TRBD2	TRBJ2-1	TGTGCCAGCAGGCCCGGGACTAGCGGGAGTAGAGATGAGCAGTTCTTC	CASRPGTSGSRDEQFF
few	TRBV3-1/TRBV3-2	NA	TRBJ1-1	TGTGCCAGCAGCCCAAGTGGCGGGGGCACTGAAGCTTTCTTT	CASSPSGGGTEAFF
NA	TRBV6-5	NA	TRBJ1-5	TGTGCCAGCAGTCGTGACAGGAGCAATCAGCCCCAGCATTTT	CASSRDRSNQPQHF
NA	TRBV3-1/TRBV3-2	NA	TRBJ2-5	TGTGCCAGCAGCTCCGCAGGCGCCAGGGGATCCCAGTACTTC	CASSSAGARGSQYF
few	TRBV4-1	NA	TRBJ2-7	TGCGCCAGCAGCCAAGAAGGAGTTCGCGAGCAGTACTTC	CASSQEGVREQYF
NA	TRBV4-2	TRBD2	TRBJ2-3	TGTGCCAGCAGCCAAGAAGGGCTAGCGGGAGTAGGAGATACGCAGTATTTT	CASSQEGLAGVGDTQYF
NA	TRBV27	NA	TRBJ2-7	TGTGCCAGCAAACCCTCAGGGATGGCCTTTTCTGGTGAGCAGTACTTC	CASKPSGMAFSGEQYF
NA	TRBV15	NA	TRBJ1-1	TGTGCCACCAGCAGAGATCAGGTAACTCGAGCTTTCTTT	CATSRDQVTRAFF
once	TRBV3-1/TRBV3-2	TRBD1	TRBJ1-5	TGTGCCAGCAGCCCCCGGACAGGACCCAATCAGCCCCAGCATTTT	CASSPRTGPNQPQHF
NA	TRBV6-1	NA	TRBJ2-6	TGTGCCAGCAGTGAACAGACAGGTCGGGCCAACGTCCTGACTTTC	CASSEQTGRANVLTF
few	TRBV14	NA	TRBJ1-6	TGTGCCAGCAGCCACGGGGACTCAACACCCCTCCACTTT	CASSHGDSTPLHF
once	TRBV5-4	NA	TRBJ2-6	TGTGCCAGCAGCTGGGGCTTCTCTAGCTCTGGGGCCAACGTCCTGACTTTC	CASSWGFSSSGANVLTF
NA	TRBV19	TRBD1	TRBJ1-1	TGTGCCAGCCACGCAGGGGGCGCGGGTGAAGCTTTCTTT	CASHAGGAGEAFF
many	TRBV4-2	NA	TRBJ2-7	TGTGCCAGCAGCCAAGATCGGCAGGGTAGATACGAGCAGTACTTC	CASSQDRQGRYEQYF
NA	TRBV27	NA	TRBJ1-2	TGTGCCAGCAGTTTATCAAGTCGGCCAGGGGAGGGCTACACCTTC	CASSLSSRPGEGYTF
NA	TRBV19	NA	TRBJ2-2	TGTGCCAGTACCCCCTTAGATCTTGACACCGGGGAGCTGTTTTTT	CASTPLDLDTGELFF
NA	TRBV11-2	TRBD2	TRBJ2-5	TGTGCCAGCAGCCACCAGGGACTAGCGGGAGGGGTGACCCAGTACTTC	CASSHQGLAGGVTQYF
NA	TRBV13	NA	TRBJ1-4	TGTGCCAGCAGCTTAGGCAGGGGCGGCCTAGAAAAACTGTTTTTT	CASSLGRGGLEKLFF
NA	TRBV14	TRBD1	TRBJ1-3	TGTGCCAGCAGCCCAGGGGGGATCTTCGCTGGAAACACCATATATTTT	CASSPGGIFAGNTIYF
many	TRBV6-5	NA	TRBJ1-2	TGTGCCAGCAGTTCTGTAGAATATGGCTACACCTTC	CASSSVEYGYTF
NA	TRBV7-9	TRBD1	TRBJ2-5	TGTGCCAGCAGCTTTGTCCAGGGGGTCCAAGAGACCCAGTACTTC	CASSFVQGVQETQYF
NA	TRBV28	TRBD2	TRBJ2-1	TGTGCCAGCAGTTCCCCTGCTCTAGCGGGATTAAGTGAGCAGTTCTTC	CASSSPALAGLSEQFF
NA	TRBV5-1	TRBD1	TRBJ1-1	TGCGCCAGCAGCTTGGAAATAGGGGGCCACACTGAAGCTTTCTTT	CASSLEIGGHTEAFF
NA	TRBV28	NA	TRBJ1-6	TGTGCCAGCAGTTTAATCAGGGGTGGTTCACCCCTCCACTTT	CASSLIRGGSPLHF
once	TRBV19	TRBD1	TRBJ2-7	TGTGCCAGTAGAGGAAGGGGACAGGGAGGCGAAAAAGATAGCGAGCAGTACTTC	CASRGRGQGGEKDSEQYF
NA	TRBV5-1	NA	TRBJ1-1	TGCGCCAGCAGGTTGTCGACGGCGGCGGGGAACACTGAAGCTTTCTTT	CASRLSTAAGNTEAFF
NA	TRBV5-6	TRBD2	TRBJ2-1	TGTGCCAGCAGCTTAACTAGCGGAGGGCAGTTCTTC	CASSLTSGGQFF
NA	TRBV27	NA	TRBJ1-1	TGTGCCAGCAGTTTATCCTGGCGGCAATACACTGAAGCTTTCTTT	CASSLSWRQYTEAFF
NA	TRBV4-1	TRBD1	TRBJ2-3	TGCGCCAGCAGCCCCCTCTTCTTAGGGGGCAAAACAGATACGCAGTATTTT	CASSPLFLGGKTDTQYF
NA	TRBV7-2	NA	TRBJ1-2	TGTGCCAGCAGCCCCCAGGGGATCGGCTATGGCTACACCTTC	CASSPQGIGYGYTF
few	TRBV3-1/TRBV3-2	TRBD2	TRBJ2-2	TGTGCCAGCAGCCAAGAGTCCCCCCGGGCGGGGGCGAACACCGGGGAGCTGTTTTTT	CASSQESPRAGANTGELFF
NA	TRBV28	NA	TRBJ1-1	TGTGCCAGCAGTGCCGCAAGGGGCAGTTTGAACACTGAAGCTTTCTTT	CASSAARGSLNTEAFF
NA	TRBV10-1	TRBD1	TRBJ2-1	TGCGCCAGCAGCGATAGACAGGGGAGCCCGTACAATGAGCAGTTCTTC	CASSDRQGSPYNEQFF
NA	TRBV5-8	TRBD1	TRBJ2-3	TGTGCCAGCAGCCGCGGACAGGGTCCTAGCACAGATACGCAGTATTTT	CASSRGQGPSTDTQYF
once	TRBV28	TRBD2	TRBJ2-2	TGTGCCAGCCTGAGCGGGAGGGGGACCGGGGAGCTGTTTTTT	CASLSGRGTGELFF
NA	TRBV19	NA	TRBJ1-1	TGTGCCAGTAGTATCCGGACACCGAACACTGAAGCTTTCTTT	CASSIRTPNTEAFF
few	TRBV29-1	NA	TRBJ2-7	TGCAGCGTTGAAGAGACTCTACACGAGCAGTACTTC	CSVEETLHEQYF
NA	TRBV20-1	TRBD2	TRBJ2-1	TGCAGTGCTAGTAGCGGGAGCAGGTCCTACAATGAGCAGTTCTTC	CSASSGSRSYNEQFF
NA	TRBV28	TRBD1	TRBJ2-1	TGTGCCTCCAAACAGGGGGCCTCTAACAATGAGCAGTTCTTC	CASKQGASNNEQFF
NA	TRBV7-9	TRBD2	TRBJ2-2	TGTGCCAGCAGCAAGGCGGGAGGGGGACCCGGGGAGCTGTTTTTT	CASSKAGGGPGELFF
once	TRBV6-5	NA	TRBJ2-7	TGTGCCAGCAGCCTCAGGGGGGCGGGGTACGAGCAGTACTTC	CASSLRGAGYEQYF
NA	TRBV4-1	TRBD1	TRBJ2-7	TGCGCCAGCAGCCAAGACCGCGGGACAGGGGCCTACGAGCAGTACTTC	CASSQDRGTGAYEQYF
NA	TRBV18	TRBD1	TRBJ1-4	TGTGCCAGCTCAGACCGGGACAGGGCCAATGAAAAACTGTTTTTT	CASSDRDRANEKLFF
NA	TRBV25-1	TRBD1	TRBJ1-1	TGTGCCAGCCCTACCCCGACAGGGGGGCTTGACACTGAAGCTTTCTTT	CASPTPTGGLDTEAFF
NA	TRBV12-3/TRBV12-4	NA	TRBJ2-2	TGTGCCAGCAGTTCAGGGGCCGGGGAGCTGTTTTTT	CASSSGAGELFF